This T cell receptor (beta chain) comes out of a study of CD8 T cells in Susac syndrome. RNA in amounts of roughly 0.5 to 1 ug was reverse transcribed with random hexamers. It was immunoSEQ multiplex PCR that amplified TCR beta CDR3 across 54 Vbeta and 13 Jbeta. TCRdb reanalysed the immunoSEQ multiplex PCR reads using MiXCR and keeps one entry per CDR3 protein. The data show hundreds of thousands of distinct CDR3 sequences, over 85% seen once. Sequencing of TCR beta was carried out in blood CD8+ and CD4+ T cells. TEMRA cells were FACS-enriched, unlike CD8+ and CD4+ T cells, which were negatively isolated. Germline values: CDR1 SEHNR, CDR2 FQNEAQ (reference sequence). V lost 4 bases and J lost 5; bases outside the gene matches: 11. The CDR3 length is 16 residues.

Sequencing used CD4+ T cells from PBMCs. The V call is TRBV7-9, the J call TRBJ2-3; TRBD2 agrees at 8 bases. The sequence derives from a human donor with multiple sclerosis. CDR3: CASSSSRGGPGDTQYF. The DNA for the CDR3 is TGTGCCAGCAGCTCGAGCCGCGGGGGGCCGGGAGATACGCAGTATTTT.